This TCR beta chain is from a study of blood T cell repertoires in COVID-19. Looking at the study overall: Researchers got acute and convalescent COVID-19 samples from the United States, Italy and Spain. PBMCs, B-cell-depleted T cells, or T cells were the source of the cDNA or gDNA that made up the material.

The V gene lost 4 bases and the J gene lost 9 bases, with 13 bases spanning the gap. The CDR3 spans 14 residues. The germline gives CDR1 LGHDT, CDR2 YNNKEL (reference sequence). Authors' analysis steps: Amplification from reference gene primers served as the basis for estimated nucleated cell counts. The assay was immunoSEQ multiplex PCR, and TCRdb's table has in-frame clones only and misses some. V and J calls plus clone size are reproduced from that table; the DNA served to infer D and trimming. Here the sample spans about 250,000 clones, about 90% being singletons. Seattle participants joined during active infection and were tracked over time.

This receptor was taken from a woman aged 55-75 years with COVID-19, enrolled during active disease. This chain joins TRBV3-1 (or the pseudogene TRBV3-2) and TRBJ1-6, with D tentatively TRBD1 (5 bases). Input material: peripheral blood. The CDR3 is CASSPQGGGSPLHF. The CDR3 DNA sequence: TGTGCCAGCAGCCCCCAGGGCGGCGGTTCACCCCTCCACTTT.